Below, 22 T cell receptor beta chains from the same sample are listed, as sequenced in a study of Ad26.COV2.S vaccination and SARS-CoV-2 variants. Using immunoSEQ multiplex PCR, the repertoire was profiled, and TCRdb retains in-frame clones only, with some absent. Among fewer than 400,000 clones listed, about nine tenths were seen once. As for treatment: around 19 received Ad26.COV2.S at low or high dose, single or two shots; about 5 received placebo; per-sample allocation not given. At day 63 after the first vaccine or placebo injection, samples were drawn. Material: peripheral blood, obtained in a trial of Ad26.COV2.S vaccine versus placebo. These receptors were obtained from a person between 18 and 59 years old who received the Ad26.COV2.S COVID-19 vaccine or a placebo.

The chain is built from TRBV6-4 and TRBJ1-4; D uncertain. V lost 2 bases, J lost 10 bases, and 11 bases lay in between. The germline V gene encodes CDR1 MRHNA and CDR2 SNTAGT. This CDR3 comprises 13 residues. The CDR3 sequence is CASSDGDPGKLFF. The CDR3 DNA reads as TGTGCCAGCAGTGACGGAGACCCCGGAAAACTGTTTTTT.

V gene TRBV2 combines with J gene TRBJ2-3, with TRBD2 identical over 10 bases. The CDR3 has 16 amino acids. CDR1 and CDR2 (germline): SNHLY, FYNNEI. The ends lost 6 bases at V and 8 bases at J; junction bases unmatched: 14. This CDR3 is CASSPLSGGAWGTQYF. DNA of the CDR3: TGTGCCAGCAGCCCACTAAGCGGGGGGGCCTGGGGTACGCAGTATTTT.

The chain carries TRBV5-1 and TRBJ1-5; D call uncertain. Trimming removed 4 bases at V and 4 bases at J, with 9 bases between. CDR1 SGHRS and CDR2 YFSETQ come from the germline V gene. This CDR3 has 13 amino acids. The CDR3 DNA reads TGCGCCAGCAGCCCGGACCTGAATCAGCCCCAGCATTTT. Protein product: CASSPDLNQPQHF.

This clone was recorded only once. J is TRBJ1-2 and V is TRBV2, with D maybe TRBD1 (5 bases). This CDR3 is built from 14 residues. Trimming left V 0 bases short and J 8 bases short, with 13 bases between. Looked up from germline, CDR1 is SNHLY and CDR2 is FYNNEI. The CDR3 DNA reads TGTGCCAGCAGTGAAGCGGGGGGGAGCTGGGGCTACACCTTC. Translating gives CASSEAGGSWGYTF.

CDR3 loop: CASSQDSGVNYGYTF. The CDR3 DNA reads TGCGCCAGCAGCCAAGATAGTGGGGTTAACTATGGCTACACCTTC. V usage is TRBV4-3 and J usage is TRBJ1-2; no definite D call. Looked up from germline, CDR1 is LGHNA and CDR2 is YSLEER. V was shortened by 0 bases and J by 1 base, with 9 bases between the two germline ends. This CDR3 is built from 15 residues.

This chain uses TRBV27 with TRBJ1-2; 11 nucleotides agree with TRBD1. Germline V lookup: CDR1 MNHEY, CDR2 SMNVEV (reference sequence). The ends lost 6 bases at V and 7 bases at J; junction bases unmatched: 10. The CDR3 consists of 15 residues. CDR3 residues: CASRGTGGFLRGYTF. For the CDR3, the DNA is TGTGCCAGCAGGGGGACAGGGGGATTCCTCCGTGGCTACACCTTC.

The genes are TRBV6-5 and TRBJ1-2; 8 nucleotides line up with TRBD1. Germline CDR1 reads MNHEY; CDR2 reads SVGAGI. J was trimmed by 6 bases and V by 7 bases; bases with no gene match: 4. The CDR3 loop spans 12 amino acids. CDR3 nucleotides: TGTGCCAGCAACCGACAGGGGAATGGCTACACCTTC. This encodes CASNRQGNGYTF.

The chain uses TRBV5-4 and TRBJ2-1; D call uncertain. This CDR3 has 12 residues. Germline CDR1 and CDR2: SGHNT and YYREEE (reference sequence). V was shortened by 3 bases and J by 10 bases, with 11 bases between the two germline ends. In nucleotides, the CDR3 is TGTGCCAGCAGCTCGGAGACGGACGAGCAGTTCTTC. Translated: CASSSETDEQFF.

The chain uses TRBV4-1 and TRBJ2-6, with TRBD1 identical over 9 bases. The CDR3 has 17 amino acids. Germline V gene data show CDR1 as MGHRA and CDR2 as YSYEKL. The junction had 7 bases not matched to a gene; V was cut back by 2 bases and J by 5 bases. CDR3: CASSQTEGTGRANVLTF. CDR3 bases: TGCGCCAGCAGCCAAACCGAAGGGACAGGGAGGGCCAACGTCCTGACTTTC.

The chain combines TRBV2 with TRBJ1-1, with 7 bases fitting TRBD1. CDR3 length: 15 amino acids. CDR1 and CDR2 (germline): SNHLY, FYNNEI. The V segment lost 6 bases and the J segment 3 bases; nucleotides outside the gene matches: 10. The CDR3 spells CASRGINRGDTEAFF. In nucleotides, the CDR3 is TGTGCCAGCAGGGGAATTAACAGGGGCGACACTGAAGCTTTCTTT.

The chain is built from TRBV15 and TRBJ2-5, with TRBD2 as a possible D gene (5 bases). Trimming took 0 bases from V and 9 from J, leaving 17 bases between them. This CDR3 region has 15 residues. CDR1 LNHNV and CDR2 YYDKDF come from the germline V gene (reference sequence). The CDR3 bases are TGTGCCACCAGCAGAGATCCCACGCTGGCGGAGGCCCAGTACTTC. Translating it yields CATSRDPTLAEAQYF. The full variable domain, its missing parts supplied by reference TRBV15 and TRBJ2-5, is DAMVIQNPRYQVTQFGKPVTLSCSQTLNHNVMYWYQQKSSQAPKLLFHYYDKDFNNEADTPDNFQSRRPNTSFCFLDIRSPGLGDTAMYLCATSRDPTLAEAQYFGPGTRLLVL.

This clone was recorded once. The gene calls are TRBV5-6 and TRBJ2-5; the D is unclear. Germline V lookup: CDR1 SGHDT, CDR2 YYEEEE. CDR3 size: 14 residues. Between the trimmed V and J ends, which lost 6 bases and 1 base, there was a span of 13 bases. CDR3 DNA sequence: TGTGCCAGCACGGAGTGGCGGAGCCAAGAGACCCAGTACTTC. It is translated as CASTEWRSQETQYF.

This clone was detected a few times. The J gene is TRBJ1-2, the V gene TRBV7-9; D is unclear. The CDR3 covers 12 residues. V lost 5 bases, J lost 8 bases, and 12 bases lay in between. Germline CDR1 SEHNR, CDR2 FQNEAQ (reference sequence). As DNA, the CDR3 is TGTGCCAGCAGCCAACAGCCGCAGGGCTACACCTTC. Protein: CASSQQPQGYTF.

The J gene is TRBJ2-1, the V gene TRBV4-3; D is uncertain. Germline values: CDR1 LGHNA, CDR2 YSLEER. CDR3 length: 15 residues. Trimming pared 3 bases from V and 5 bases from J, leaving 14 bases between. CDR3 region: CASSHDPDGDNEQFF. CDR3 nucleotide sequence: TGCGCCAGCAGCCATGACCCTGACGGAGACAATGAGCAGTTCTTC.

The chain uses TRBV10-2 and TRBJ2-2; D may correspond to TRBD1 or TRBD2 (6 bases each). The ends were cut back, 3 bases at V and 5 bases at J, with 13 bases in the middle. CDR1 WSHSY and CDR2 SAAADI come from the germline V gene. The CDR3 is made up of 15 amino acids. The CDR3 region is CASSDTGAGTGELFF. The CDR3 DNA reads TGCGCCAGCAGTGATACGGGGGCAGGTACCGGGGAGCTGTTTTTT.

This rearrangement joins TRBV27 to TRBJ2-7, with TRBD1 matching 7 bases. V gave up 6 bases and J gave up 11 bases; unmatched junction bases: 7. Germline lookup yields CDR1 MNHEY and CDR2 SMNVEV (reference sequence). The CDR3 runs 11 residues. The CDR3: CASSYRGWEYF. For the CDR3, the DNA is TGTGCCAGCAGCTACAGGGGCTGGGAGTACTTC.

The chain links TRBV10-2 to TRBJ2-7, with D tentatively TRBD1 (6 bases). The CDR3 is made up of 15 amino acids. The germline V and J ends were trimmed by 8 bases and 6 bases, with 23 bases remaining between them. Germline V CDR1 and CDR2: WSHSY, SAAADI. The CDR3, as DNA: TGCGCCAGCGGCGCAAGAACGTCAGGGGTGGGCGAGCAGTACTTC. It codes for CASGARTSGVGEQYF.

With regard to this clone: At the DNA level, this CDR3 is encoded by other sequences in the same sample as well. The V and J genes are TRBV3-1 (or the pseudogene TRBV3-2) and TRBJ2-1, with a possible D match to TRBD1 (6 bases). The CDR3 totals 11 residues. The V end was cut by 8 bases, the J end by 6 bases, with 8 bases between. Germline V gives CDR1 LGHDT, CDR2 YNNKEL (reference sequence). Here the CDR3 reads CASSRGNEQFF. For the CDR3, the DNA is TGTGCCAGCTCCAGGGGCAATGAGCAGTTCTTC.

The V and J genes are TRBV5-1 and TRBJ2-3; 9 nucleotides line up with TRBD2. V shed 3 bases, J shed 4 bases, and the junction held 6 bases outside the gene matches. The length of the CDR3 is 15 residues. CDR1 is SGHRS and CDR2 is YFSETQ in the germline V gene. The CDR3 is CASSYKREVADTQYF. In DNA form, the CDR3 reads TGCGCCAGCAGCTATAAGCGGGAGGTAGCAGATACGCAGTATTTT.

The gene calls are TRBV7-2 and TRBJ2-1; 11 bases agree with TRBD2. The CDR3 is 15 residues long. CDR1 and CDR2 from the germline V gene are SGHTA and FQGNSA. The junction had 3 bases not matched to a gene; V was cut back by 1 base and J by 7 bases. The CDR3 DNA reads as TGTGCCAGCAGCTTAGAGGCTAGCGGGAGGAATGAGCAGTTCTTC. Protein: CASSLEASGRNEQFF. The whole variable domain, remainder taken from reference TRBV7-2 and TRBJ2-1, is GAGVSQSPSNKVTEKGKDVELRCDPISGHTALYWYRQSLGQGLEFLIYFQGNSAPDKSGLPSDRFSAERTGGSVSTLTIQRTQQEDSAVYLCASSLEASGRNEQFFGPGTRLTVL.

The chain recombines TRBV7-9 with TRBJ2-2; possibly TRBD2 for D (5 bases). The CDR3 is 16 residues long. Germline V gene sequence: CDR1 SEHNR, CDR2 FQNEAQ (reference sequence). V was clipped by 6 bases and J by 6 bases, with 20 bases between them. The CDR3 sequence: CASSSPAGFGPGELFF. The CDR3 region has the DNA TGTGCCAGCAGTTCCCCGGCGGGCTTTGGCCCCGGGGAGCTGTTTTTT. Together with reference TRBV7-9 and TRBJ2-2, the CDR3 gives the full variable domain: DTGVSQNPRHKITKRGQNVTFRCDPISEHNRLYWYRQTLGQGPEFLTYFQNEAQLEKSRLLSDRFSAERPKGSFSTLEIQRTEQGDSAMYLCASSSPAGFGPGELFFGEGSRLTVL.

This rearrangement joins TRBV19 to TRBJ1-6, with 9 bases that match TRBD1. From germline, CDR1 is LNHDA and CDR2 SQIVND (reference sequence). Trimming took 4 bases from V and 5 from J; bases not matched to a gene: 6. CDR3 length: 16 amino acids. This CDR3 reads CASSNRGPGDNSPLHF. CDR3 DNA sequence: TGTGCCAGTAGTAACAGGGGGCCCGGAGATAATTCACCCCTCCACTTT.